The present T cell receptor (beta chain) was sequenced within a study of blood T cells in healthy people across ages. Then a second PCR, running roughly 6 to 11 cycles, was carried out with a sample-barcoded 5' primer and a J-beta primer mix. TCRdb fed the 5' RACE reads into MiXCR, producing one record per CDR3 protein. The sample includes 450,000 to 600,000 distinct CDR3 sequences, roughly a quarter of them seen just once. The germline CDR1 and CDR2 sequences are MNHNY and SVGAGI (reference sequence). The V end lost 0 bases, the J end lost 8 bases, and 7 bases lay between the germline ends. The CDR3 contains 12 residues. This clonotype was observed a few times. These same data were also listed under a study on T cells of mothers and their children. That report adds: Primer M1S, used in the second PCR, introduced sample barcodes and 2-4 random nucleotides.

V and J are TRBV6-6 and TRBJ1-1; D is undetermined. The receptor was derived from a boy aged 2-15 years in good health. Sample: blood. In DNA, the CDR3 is TGTGCCAGCAGTTACTCGGCCGCGGAAGCTTTCTTT. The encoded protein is CASSYSAAEAFF.